Each of the 22 T cell receptor beta chains below was sequenced from the same sample in a study of blood T cell repertoires in COVID-19. TCRdb keeps only in-frame clones here, not all; method: immunoSEQ multiplex PCR. Of about 140,000 clones listed, roughly four fifths are singletons. The sample was peripheral blood. The origin of the receptors is a woman of 80 years or more with acute or convalescent COVID-19.

This sequence joins TRBV20-1 and TRBJ2-7; D gene ambiguous. CDR1 is DFQATT and CDR2 is SNEGSKA in the germline V gene (reference sequence). Deletions cut 3 bases from V and 2 bases from J, with 11 bases between. The CDR3 runs to 13 residues. As DNA, the CDR3 is TGCAGTGCTAGTGCGCGCGCTCCCTACGAGCAGTACTTC. Translating it yields CSASARAPYEQYF.

The chain recombines TRBV28 with TRBJ1-1; tentatively, D is TRBD1 (6 bases). V was pared by 8 bases and J by 3 bases, with 19 bases between. Germline V gene lookup returns CDR1 MDHEN and CDR2 SYDVKM. This CDR3 is built from 15 residues. The chain's CDR3 is CASDNPYRVHTEAFF. The CDR3 DNA reads TGTGCCAGCGATAATCCATACAGGGTACACACTGAAGCTTTCTTT.

This chain connects TRBV2 to TRBJ1-3, with 8 bases aligning to TRBD1. Per the germline V gene, CDR1 is SNHLY and CDR2 is FYNNEI. CDR3 length: 14 residues. V lost 6 bases, J lost 4 bases, and 5 bases stayed unmatched. The CDR3, as DNA: TGTGCCAGCAGGAAGCGGACAGGGGGAAACACCATATATTTT. Protein sequence: CASRKRTGGNTIYF.

V and J are TRBV5-1 and TRBJ1-6; 12 bases map to TRBD1. V lost 3 bases and J lost 9; bases outside the gene matches: 13. In germline, CDR1 is SGHRS, CDR2 YFSETQ. CDR3 length equals 18 residues. The CDR3 DNA sequence: TGCGCCAGCAGCTCCGCGGGACAGGGGGCCGGTGAACGTTCACCCCTCCACTTT. Translation gives CASSSAGQGAGERSPLHF.

The J gene is TRBJ1-5, the V gene TRBV4-1, with 9 bases that match TRBD1. Germline trimming cut 3 bases from V and 7 bases from J; bases unmatched to any gene: 4. Germline assignment: CDR1 MGHRA and CDR2 YSYEKL. The CDR3 runs 14 residues. The DNA of the CDR3 is TGCGCCAGCAGCCAGCCCGACAGGGGGCAGCCCCAGCATTTT. Translating it yields CASSQPDRGQPQHF.

The chain carries TRBV3-1 (or the pseudogene TRBV3-2) and TRBJ1-4; D possibly corresponds to TRBD1 (6 bases). The CDR3 length is 20 residues. Germline CDR1 LGHDT, CDR2 YNNKEL (reference sequence). Trimming removed 3 bases from V and 0 bases from J, with 23 bases in between. CDR3 bases: TGTGCCAGCAGCCATCTACCCCCGCAGGGGACCAAGGCAACTAATGAAAAACTGTTTTTT. Translation: CASSHLPPQGTKATNEKLFF.

This clone came up once. The rearrangement uses TRBV7-2 and TRBJ2-1; TRBD1 is a possible D gene (6 bases). Between the trimmed V and J ends, which lost 1 base and 4 bases, there was a span of 8 bases. Germline V lookup: CDR1 SGHTA, CDR2 FQGNSA. The CDR3 has 14 amino acids. This CDR3 reads CASSLGQEYNEQFF. CDR3 DNA: TGTGCCAGCAGCTTAGGACAGGAGTACAATGAGCAGTTCTTC.

V is TRBV3-1 (or the pseudogene TRBV3-2) and J is TRBJ2-7; TRBD1 aligns across 8 bases. The V gene's germline CDR1 is LGHDT and CDR2 YNNKEL (reference sequence). With V trimmed by 2 bases and J by 6 bases, 6 bases remained unmatched. The CDR3 has 14 residues. The chain's CDR3 is CASSQPTGAGEQYF. DNA of the CDR3: TGTGCCAGCAGCCAACCGACAGGGGCTGGCGAGCAGTACTTC.

The rearrangement uses TRBV11-2 and TRBJ2-1, with TRBD1 as a possible D gene (6 bases). Trimming shortened V by 0 bases and J by 7 bases, and 7 bases separated the two germline ends. This CDR3 has 13 residues. The germline gives CDR1 SGHAT, CDR2 FQNNGV. CDR3 region: CASSLEQGNEQFF. The CDR3 DNA reads TGTGCCAGCAGCTTAGAACAGGGTAATGAGCAGTTCTTC.

A single count supports this clone. The chain links TRBV19 to TRBJ2-2; the D gene is possibly TRBD1 (6 bases). The CDR3 loop spans 14 amino acids. V lost 9 bases and J 0 bases, leaving 11 bases between the germline ends. Looked up from germline, CDR1 is LNHDA and CDR2 is SQIVND (reference sequence). The CDR3, as DNA: TGTGCCAGCGAGGACAGATCGAACACCGGGGAGCTGTTTTTT. The encoded protein is CASEDRSNTGELFF.

This chain joins TRBV19 and TRBJ2-2; D is ambiguous. Trimming cost V 5 bases and J 3 bases, with 16 bases left between them. Germline assignment: CDR1 LNHDA and CDR2 SQIVND (reference sequence). CDR3 length: 16 residues. This CDR3 is CASSVSPRFYTGELFF. The CDR3 DNA reads as TGTGCCAGTAGTGTATCCCCCCGGTTTTACACCGGGGAGCTGTTTTTT.

The table lists this clone with many counts. The chain carries TRBV2 and TRBJ1-2, with D unclear. Germline lookup yields CDR1 SNHLY and CDR2 FYNNEI. The CDR3 runs to 12 residues. Trimming removed 5 bases at V and 8 bases at J, with 12 bases between. DNA for the CDR3: TGTGCCAGCAGTCCAGGAGGGTGGGGCTACACCTTC. This gives the protein CASSPGGWGYTF.

The gene calls are TRBV6-5 and TRBJ2-2; D remains ambiguous. Germline V gene sequence: CDR1 MNHEY, CDR2 SVGAGI. This CDR3 is built from 14 residues. Trimming stripped 8 bases from V and 4 bases from J, with 14 bases between. CDR3 residues: CASVDLRGTGELFF. CDR3 in DNA: TGTGCCAGCGTAGACCTACGCGGCACCGGGGAGCTGTTTTTT.

This clone was picked up one time. The chain is built from TRBV30 and TRBJ1-2, with 9 nucleotides matching TRBD1. This CDR3 has 13 amino acids. The germline V gene encodes CDR1 GTSNPN and CDR2 SVGIG (reference sequence). Trimming cost V 0 bases and J 11 bases; bases outside gene matches: 7. CDR3 sequence (DNA): TGTGCCTGGAGTGTTAATTGGGACAGGGCTTACACCTTC. It translates to CAWSVNWDRAYTF.

The chain recombines TRBV28 with TRBJ1-4; D is unclear. Germline V gene data show CDR1 as MDHEN and CDR2 as SYDVKM. Trimming removed 10 bases at V and 6 bases at J, with 12 bases between. The CDR3 is made up of 12 amino acids. This chain's CDR3 is CATKSLHEKLFF. DNA of the CDR3: TGTGCCACAAAGAGTTTACATGAAAAACTGTTTTTT.

The chain joins TRBV28 to TRBJ1-5; a weak D match, TRBD1 (6 bases). V lost 10 bases and J lost 5, with 18 bases in between. This CDR3 is built from 14 residues. Germline CDR1 is MDHEN and CDR2 is SYDVKM. The CDR3, as DNA: TGTGCCACGGCAGCAGGGGTTCAGCATCAGCCCCAGCATTTT. Translating gives CATAAGVQHQPQHF.

V and J are TRBV2 and TRBJ2-3; D remains unclear. The CDR3 is made up of 13 amino acids. Trimming took off 6 bases at V and 5 bases at J, with 12 bases between the two ends. Germline-derived CDR1 and CDR2 are SNHLY and FYNNEI. The CDR3 reads CASSPPSRDTQYF. CDR3 nucleotide sequence: TGTGCCAGCAGCCCCCCGTCCCGAGATACGCAGTATTTT.

This clone has just a few counts. The gene calls are TRBV29-1 and TRBJ1-4; TRBD1 matches 7 bases. The V segment lost 7 bases and the J segment 8 bases; nucleotides outside the gene matches: 10. Germline V gene lookup returns CDR1 SQVTM and CDR2 ANQGSEA. The CDR3 totals 13 residues. The CDR3 loop reads CSAQGSLGEKLFF. CDR3 sequence (DNA): TGCAGCGCACAGGGGTCGCTCGGCGAAAAACTGTTTTTT.

The rearrangement links TRBV2 to TRBJ1-2; D possibly corresponds to TRBD1 (6 bases). The V end was cut by 5 bases, the J end by 8 bases, with 12 bases between. The germline CDR1 and CDR2 sequences are SNHLY and FYNNEI. The CDR3 sequence is 12 residues long. CDR3 loop: CASSPQGNGYTF. The CDR3 nucleotides read TGTGCCAGCAGTCCCCAGGGGAACGGCTACACCTTC. Based on the CDR3 plus reference TRBV2 and TRBJ1-2, the full variable domain is EPEVTQTPSHQVTQMGQEVILRCVPISNHLYFYWYRQILGQKVEFLVSFYNNEISEKSEIFDDQFSVERPDGSNFTLKIRSTKLEDSAMYFCASSPQGNGYTFGSGTRLTVV.

V usage is TRBV27 and J usage is TRBJ1-4, with D possibly TRBD1 on 6 matching bases. There are 17 residues in the CDR3. With 4 bases removed from V and 8 bases from J, the gap between germline ends came to 23 bases. The germline gives CDR1 MNHEY, CDR2 SMNVEV (reference sequence). The CDR3 loop is CASSSRPPGGAGEKLFF. The CDR3 DNA reads TGTGCCAGCAGTTCCCGCCCCCCGGGGGGCGCAGGGGAAAAACTGTTTTTT.

This clone has more than one count but fewer than ten. The chain has TRBV5-1 and TRBJ2-3; 9 bases are a match to TRBD1. V was pared by 4 bases and J by 3 bases, with 9 bases of the junction left unmatched. The CDR3 contains 16 residues. Germline V gives CDR1 SGHRS, CDR2 YFSETQ. In DNA form, the CDR3 reads TGCGCCAGCAGCCCGGACAGGGGTGCTCTTACAGATACGCAGTATTTT. Translation: CASSPDRGALTDTQYF.

The rearrangement joins TRBV27 to TRBJ1-5, with D perhaps matching TRBD1 (6 bases). The CDR3 is 14 residues long. CDR1 is MNHEY and CDR2 is SMNVEV in the germline V gene (reference sequence). V shed 5 bases and J shed 3 bases, with 11 bases lying between them. CDR3: CASSDTGSNQPQHF. CDR3 DNA sequence: TGTGCCAGCAGTGATACAGGGTCCAATCAGCCCCAGCATTTT.